This T cell receptor beta chain was sequenced during a study of blood T cells in healthy people across ages. The CDR3 spans 15 residues. The germline gives CDR1 LGHNT, CDR2 FRNRAP. Sample-barcoded 5' priming and a J-beta primer mix drove a second PCR of 7 to 11 cycles. TCRdb reprocessed the 5' RACE reads via MiXCR and lists one record per CDR3 protein. The sample gives hundreds of thousands of distinct CDR3 sequences, 27% of which show up once; approximately 3.5% is in the top ten. This clonotype was seen a few times. What it recognizes is unknown. Study findings and constraints: Greater diversity and more naive CD4+ cells were seen in long-lived donors than in aged donors.

The data were also submitted as part of a second study, on T cells of mothers and their children.

The sequenced sample consisted of blood. V and J are TRBV12-5 and TRBJ2-5; the match to TRBD1 covers 9 bases. The J call may be wrong; the DNA end is better matched by TRBJ2-1. The origin of this receptor is a boy younger than 10 in good health. The CDR3 loop reads CASGSRTGEGNEQFF. CDR3 coding DNA: TGTGCTAGTGGTTCCCGGACAGGGGAAGGGAATGAGCAGTTCTTC.